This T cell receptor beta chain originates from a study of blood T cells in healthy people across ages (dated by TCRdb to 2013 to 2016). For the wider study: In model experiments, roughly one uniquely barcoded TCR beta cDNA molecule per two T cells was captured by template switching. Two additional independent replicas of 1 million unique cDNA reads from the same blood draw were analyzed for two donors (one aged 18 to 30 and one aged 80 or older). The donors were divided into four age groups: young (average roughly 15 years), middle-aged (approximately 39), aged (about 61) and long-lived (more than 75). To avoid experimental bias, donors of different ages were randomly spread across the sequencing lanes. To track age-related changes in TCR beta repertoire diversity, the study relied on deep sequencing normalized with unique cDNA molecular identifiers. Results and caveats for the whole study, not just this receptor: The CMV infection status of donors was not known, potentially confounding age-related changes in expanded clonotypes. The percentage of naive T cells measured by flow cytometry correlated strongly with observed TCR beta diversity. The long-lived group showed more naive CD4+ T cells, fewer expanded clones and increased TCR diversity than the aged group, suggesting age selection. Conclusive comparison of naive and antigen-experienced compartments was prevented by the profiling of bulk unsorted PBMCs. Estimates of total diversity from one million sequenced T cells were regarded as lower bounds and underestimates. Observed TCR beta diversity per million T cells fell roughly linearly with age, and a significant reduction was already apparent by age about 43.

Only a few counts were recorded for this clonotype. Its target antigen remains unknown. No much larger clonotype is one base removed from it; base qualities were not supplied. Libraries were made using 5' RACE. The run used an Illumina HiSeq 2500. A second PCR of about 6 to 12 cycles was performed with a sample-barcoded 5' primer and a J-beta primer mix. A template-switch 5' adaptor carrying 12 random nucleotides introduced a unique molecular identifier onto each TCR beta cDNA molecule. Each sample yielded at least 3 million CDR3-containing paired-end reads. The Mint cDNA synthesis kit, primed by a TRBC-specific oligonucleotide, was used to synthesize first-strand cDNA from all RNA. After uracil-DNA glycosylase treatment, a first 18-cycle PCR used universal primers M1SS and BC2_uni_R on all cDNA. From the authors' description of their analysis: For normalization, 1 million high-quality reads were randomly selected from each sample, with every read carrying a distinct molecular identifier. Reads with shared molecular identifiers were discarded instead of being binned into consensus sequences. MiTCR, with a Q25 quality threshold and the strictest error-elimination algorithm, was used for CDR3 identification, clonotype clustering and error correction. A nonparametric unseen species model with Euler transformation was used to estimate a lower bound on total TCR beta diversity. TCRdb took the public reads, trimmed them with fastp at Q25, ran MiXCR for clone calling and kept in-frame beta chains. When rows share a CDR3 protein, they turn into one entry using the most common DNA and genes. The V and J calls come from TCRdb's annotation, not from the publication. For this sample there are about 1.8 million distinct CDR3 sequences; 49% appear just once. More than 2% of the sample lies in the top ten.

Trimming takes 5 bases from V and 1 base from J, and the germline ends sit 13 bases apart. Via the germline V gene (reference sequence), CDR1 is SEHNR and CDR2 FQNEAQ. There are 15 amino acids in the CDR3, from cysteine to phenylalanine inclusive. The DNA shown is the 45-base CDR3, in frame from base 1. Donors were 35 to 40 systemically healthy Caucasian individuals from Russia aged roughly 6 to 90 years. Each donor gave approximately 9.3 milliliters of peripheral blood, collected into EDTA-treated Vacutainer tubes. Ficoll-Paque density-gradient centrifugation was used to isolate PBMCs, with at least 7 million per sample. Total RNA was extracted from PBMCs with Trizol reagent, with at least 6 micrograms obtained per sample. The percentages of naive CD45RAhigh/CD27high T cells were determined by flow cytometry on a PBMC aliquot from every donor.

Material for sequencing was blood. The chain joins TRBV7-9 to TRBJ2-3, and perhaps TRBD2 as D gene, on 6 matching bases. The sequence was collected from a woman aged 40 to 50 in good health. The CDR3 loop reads CASSPLWRGTDTQYF. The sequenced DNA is TGTGCCAGCAGCCCCTTATGGAGGGGCACAGATACGCAGTATTTT.